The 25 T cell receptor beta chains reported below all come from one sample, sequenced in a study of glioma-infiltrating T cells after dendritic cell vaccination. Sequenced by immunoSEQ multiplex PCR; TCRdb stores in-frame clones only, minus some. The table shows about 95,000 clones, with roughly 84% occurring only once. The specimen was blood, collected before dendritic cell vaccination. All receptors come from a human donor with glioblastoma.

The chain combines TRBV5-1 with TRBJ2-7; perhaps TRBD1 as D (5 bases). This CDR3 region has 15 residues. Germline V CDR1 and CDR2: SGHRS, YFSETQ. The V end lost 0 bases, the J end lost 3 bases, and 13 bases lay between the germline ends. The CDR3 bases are TGCGCCAGCAGCTTGGAGCCACAGGTGTTCTACGAGCAGTACTTC. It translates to CASSLEPQVFYEQYF.

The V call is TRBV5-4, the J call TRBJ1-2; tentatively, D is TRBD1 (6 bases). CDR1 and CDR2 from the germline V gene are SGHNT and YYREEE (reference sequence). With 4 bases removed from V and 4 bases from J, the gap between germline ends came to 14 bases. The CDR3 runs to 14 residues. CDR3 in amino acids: CASSDKTGLYGYTF. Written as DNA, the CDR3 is TGTGCCAGCAGCGACAAAACAGGGCTCTATGGCTACACCTTC.

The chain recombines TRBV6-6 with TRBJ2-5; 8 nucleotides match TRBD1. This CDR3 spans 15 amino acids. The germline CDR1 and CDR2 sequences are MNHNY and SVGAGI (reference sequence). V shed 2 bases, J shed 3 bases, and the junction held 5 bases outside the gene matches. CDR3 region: CASSYPGGAEETQYF. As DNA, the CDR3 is TGTGCCAGCAGTTACCCAGGGGGCGCGGAAGAGACCCAGTACTTC.

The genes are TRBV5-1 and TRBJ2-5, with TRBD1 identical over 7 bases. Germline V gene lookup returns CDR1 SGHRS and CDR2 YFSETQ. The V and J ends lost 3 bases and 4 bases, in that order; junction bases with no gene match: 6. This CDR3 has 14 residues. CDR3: CASSWTGTGETQYF. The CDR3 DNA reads TGCGCCAGCAGCTGGACAGGAACCGGAGAGACCCAGTACTTC.

The CDR3 region has the DNA TGCGCCAGCAGCTTGGTGGCAGACTATGGCTACACCTTC. Its protein product is CASSLVADYGYTF. The rearrangement links TRBV5-1 to TRBJ1-2; D remains ambiguous. V dropped 0 bases and J dropped 3 bases, with 6 bases sitting between them. This CDR3 region has 13 residues. Per germline, CDR1 SGHRS and CDR2 YFSETQ. The complete variable domain, with remaining parts taken from reference TRBV5-1 and TRBJ1-2, reads KAGVTQTPRYLIKTRGQQVTLSCSPISGHRSVSWYQQTPGQGLQFLFEYFSETQRNKGNFPGRFSGRQFSNSRSEMNVSTLELGDSALYLCASSLVADYGYTFGSGTRLTVV.

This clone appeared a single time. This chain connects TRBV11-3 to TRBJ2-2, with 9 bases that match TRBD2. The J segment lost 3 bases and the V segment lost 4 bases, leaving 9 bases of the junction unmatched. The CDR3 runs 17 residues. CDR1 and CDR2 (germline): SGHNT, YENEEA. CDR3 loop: CASSSSTSGLDTGELFF. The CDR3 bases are TGTGCCAGCAGCTCGTCTACTAGCGGGCTTGACACCGGGGAGCTGTTTTTT.

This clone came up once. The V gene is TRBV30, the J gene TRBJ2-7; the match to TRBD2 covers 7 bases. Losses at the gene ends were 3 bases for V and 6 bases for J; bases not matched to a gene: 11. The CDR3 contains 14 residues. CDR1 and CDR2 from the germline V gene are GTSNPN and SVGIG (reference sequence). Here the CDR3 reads CAWRGLREAGEQYF. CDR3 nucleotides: TGTGCCTGGAGGGGACTACGGGAGGCGGGCGAGCAGTACTTC.

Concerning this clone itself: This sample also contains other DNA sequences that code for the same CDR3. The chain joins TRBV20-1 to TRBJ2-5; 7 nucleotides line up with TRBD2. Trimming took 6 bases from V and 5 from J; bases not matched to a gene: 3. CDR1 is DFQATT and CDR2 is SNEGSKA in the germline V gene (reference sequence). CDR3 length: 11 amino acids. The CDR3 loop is CSARRGETQYF. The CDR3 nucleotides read TGCAGTGCCCGGCGGGGGGAGACCCAGTACTTC.

DNA for the CDR3: TGTGCCAGCAGCCCCCGTCGAGAGACCCAGTACTTC. Translation: CASSPRRETQYF. The chain employs TRBV7-2 and TRBJ2-5, with D unclear. V lost 5 bases to trimming and J lost 4 bases, with 8 bases between them. The germline CDR1 and CDR2 sequences are SGHTA and FQGNSA. There are 12 residues in the CDR3.

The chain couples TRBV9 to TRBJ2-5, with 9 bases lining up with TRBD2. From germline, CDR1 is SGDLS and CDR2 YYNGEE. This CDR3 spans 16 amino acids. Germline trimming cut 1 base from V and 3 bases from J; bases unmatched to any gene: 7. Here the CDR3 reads CASSVRAGGREETQYF. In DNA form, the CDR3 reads TGTGCCAGCAGCGTAAGAGCGGGGGGTAGGGAAGAGACCCAGTACTTC.

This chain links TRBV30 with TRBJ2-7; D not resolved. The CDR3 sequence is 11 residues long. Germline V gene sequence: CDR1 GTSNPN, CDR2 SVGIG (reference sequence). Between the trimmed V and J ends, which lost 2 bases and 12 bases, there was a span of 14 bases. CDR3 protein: CAWSTGEPRYF. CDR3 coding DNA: TGTGCCTGGAGTACCGGAGAGCCGCGGTACTTC.

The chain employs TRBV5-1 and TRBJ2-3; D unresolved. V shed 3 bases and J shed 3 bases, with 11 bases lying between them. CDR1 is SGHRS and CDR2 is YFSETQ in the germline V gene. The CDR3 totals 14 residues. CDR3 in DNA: TGCGCCAGCAGCTCAAGAGCGCCGACAGATACGCAGTATTTT. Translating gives CASSSRAPTDTQYF.

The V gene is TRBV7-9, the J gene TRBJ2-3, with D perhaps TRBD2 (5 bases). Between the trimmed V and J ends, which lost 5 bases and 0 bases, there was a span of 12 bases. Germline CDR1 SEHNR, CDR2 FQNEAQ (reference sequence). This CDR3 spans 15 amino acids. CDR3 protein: CASSNSVSSTDTQYF. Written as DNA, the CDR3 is TGTGCCAGCAGCAATAGCGTCTCTAGCACAGATACGCAGTATTTT.

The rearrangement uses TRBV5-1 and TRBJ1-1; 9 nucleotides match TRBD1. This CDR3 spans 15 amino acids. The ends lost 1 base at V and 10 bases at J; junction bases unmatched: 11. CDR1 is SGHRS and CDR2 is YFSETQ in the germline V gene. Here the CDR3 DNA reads TGCGCCAGCAGCTTGTCGACCGGACAGGGGCAGGGAGCTTTCTTT. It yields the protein CASSLSTGQGQGAFF. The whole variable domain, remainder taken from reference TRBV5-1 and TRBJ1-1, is KAGVTQTPRYLIKTRGQQVTLSCSPISGHRSVSWYQQTPGQGLQFLFEYFSETQRNKGNFPGRFSGRQFSNSRSEMNVSTLELGDSALYLCASSLSTGQGQGAFFGQGTRLTVV.

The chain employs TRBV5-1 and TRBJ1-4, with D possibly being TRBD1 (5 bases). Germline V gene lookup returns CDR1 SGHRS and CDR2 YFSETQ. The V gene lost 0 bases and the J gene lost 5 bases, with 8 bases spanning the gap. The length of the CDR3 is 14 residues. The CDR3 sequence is CASSLGGENEKLFF. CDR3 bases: TGCGCCAGCAGCTTGGGGGGGGAGAATGAAAAACTGTTTTTT.

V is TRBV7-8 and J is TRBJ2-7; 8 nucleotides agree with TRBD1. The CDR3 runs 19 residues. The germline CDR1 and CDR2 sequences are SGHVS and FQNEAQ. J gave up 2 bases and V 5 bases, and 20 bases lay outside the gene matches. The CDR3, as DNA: TGTGCCAGCAGCCCCCGAGGTTGGCAGGGGGCCCTTCCTACCTACGAGCAGTACTTC. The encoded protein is CASSPRGWQGALPTYEQYF.

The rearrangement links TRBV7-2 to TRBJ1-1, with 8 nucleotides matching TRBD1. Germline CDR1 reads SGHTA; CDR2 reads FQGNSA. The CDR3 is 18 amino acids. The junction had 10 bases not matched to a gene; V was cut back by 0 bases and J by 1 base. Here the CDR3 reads CASSLASQGARSNTEAFF. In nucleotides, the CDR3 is TGTGCCAGCAGCTTAGCTTCCCAGGGGGCGAGGTCGAACACTGAAGCTTTCTTT. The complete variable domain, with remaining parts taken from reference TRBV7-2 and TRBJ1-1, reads GAGVSQSPSNKVTEKGKDVELRCDPISGHTALYWYRQSLGQGLEFLIYFQGNSAPDKSGLPSDRFSAERTGGSVSTLTIQRTQQEDSAVYLCASSLASQGARSNTEAFFGQGTRLTVV.

The CDR3 is CASSEMANEKLFF. Written as DNA, the CDR3 is TGTGCCAGCAGTGAGATGGCTAATGAAAAACTGTTTTTT. This chain joins TRBV6-5 and TRBJ1-4; D is unclear. V was shortened by 5 bases and J by 3 bases, with 7 bases between the two germline ends. Germline lookup yields CDR1 MNHEY and CDR2 SVGAGI. The CDR3 contains 13 residues.

The CDR3 bases are TGTGCCAGCAGCTTAGTGGCAGGGGTGAACATTCAGTACTTC. Its translation: CASSLVAGVNIQYF. V gene TRBV11-3 combines with J gene TRBJ2-4; TRBD1 might be the D (6 bases). V was clipped by 1 base and J by 7 bases, with 11 bases between them. The CDR3 consists of 14 residues. Looked up from germline, CDR1 is SGHNT and CDR2 is YENEEA.

CDR3 in amino acids: CASSYSPATDNEQFF. The DNA of the CDR3 is TGTGCCAGCAGTTACTCGCCAGCGACCGACAATGAGCAGTTCTTC. The V gene is TRBV6-5, the J gene TRBJ2-1; D call uncertain. CDR1 and CDR2 (germline): MNHEY, SVGAGI. The V and J ends lost 0 bases and 5 bases respectively, with 11 bases between them. The length of the CDR3 is 15 residues.

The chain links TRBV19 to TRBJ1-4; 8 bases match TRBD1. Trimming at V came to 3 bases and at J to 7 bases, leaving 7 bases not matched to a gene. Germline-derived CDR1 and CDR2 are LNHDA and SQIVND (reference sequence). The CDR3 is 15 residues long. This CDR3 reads CASSMGRGLGEKLFF. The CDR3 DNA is TGTGCCAGTAGTATGGGCAGGGGGCTGGGTGAAAAACTGTTTTTT.

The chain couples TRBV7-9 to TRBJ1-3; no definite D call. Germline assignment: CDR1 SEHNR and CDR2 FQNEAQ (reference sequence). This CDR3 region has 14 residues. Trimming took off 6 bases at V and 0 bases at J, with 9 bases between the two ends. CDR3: CASSSKLSGNTIYF. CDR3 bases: TGTGCCAGCAGTTCGAAACTCTCTGGAAACACCATATATTTT.

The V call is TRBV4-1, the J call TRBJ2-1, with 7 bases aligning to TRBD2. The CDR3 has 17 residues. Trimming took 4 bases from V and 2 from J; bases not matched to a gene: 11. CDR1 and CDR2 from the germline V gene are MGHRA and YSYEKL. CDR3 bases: TGCGCCAGCAGCCGCTCTGGCGGGAGAACCACCTACAATGAGCAGTTCTTC. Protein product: CASSRSGGRTTYNEQFF.

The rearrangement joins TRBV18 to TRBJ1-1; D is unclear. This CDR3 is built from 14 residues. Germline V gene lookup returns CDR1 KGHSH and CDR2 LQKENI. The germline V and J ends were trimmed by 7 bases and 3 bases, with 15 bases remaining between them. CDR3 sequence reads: CASLQTTRDTEAFF. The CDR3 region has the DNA TGTGCCAGCTTACAGACGACGCGGGACACTGAAGCTTTCTTT.

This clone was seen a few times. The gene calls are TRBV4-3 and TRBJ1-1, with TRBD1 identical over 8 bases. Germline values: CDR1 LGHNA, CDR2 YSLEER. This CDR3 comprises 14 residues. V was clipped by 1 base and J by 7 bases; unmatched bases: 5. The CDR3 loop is CASSQADREGEAFF. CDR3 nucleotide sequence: TGCGCCAGCAGCCAAGCGGACAGGGAGGGTGAAGCTTTCTTT.